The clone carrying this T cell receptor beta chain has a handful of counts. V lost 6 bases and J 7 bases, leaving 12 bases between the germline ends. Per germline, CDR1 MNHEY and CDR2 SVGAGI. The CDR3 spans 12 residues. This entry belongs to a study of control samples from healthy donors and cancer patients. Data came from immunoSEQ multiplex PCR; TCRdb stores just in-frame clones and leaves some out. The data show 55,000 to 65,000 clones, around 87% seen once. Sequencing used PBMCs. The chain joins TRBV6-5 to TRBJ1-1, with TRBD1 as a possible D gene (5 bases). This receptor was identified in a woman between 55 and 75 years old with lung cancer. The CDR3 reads CASRYRDREAFF. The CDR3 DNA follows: TGTGCCAGCAGATACCGGGACCGTGAAGCTTTCTTT.